The 27 T cell receptor delta chains below come from one sample, sequenced in a study of gamma-delta T cells after stem cell transplantation. TCRdb re-identified clones in the RT-PCR reads via CATT. The table records some 10,000 delta-chain clones, over 1% of them present only once. The sample taken for sequencing was gamma-delta T cells. The source is a human donor. It is not recorded whose cells these are; they may come from a transplant donor.

This clone was seen more than once but under ten times. The translation of this DNA and the TCRdb protein of a much larger clone differ at residue 11, probably owing to a read error; the protein shown here is translated from the DNA. Within the sample, other DNA sequences also encode this same CDR3. The rearrangement joins TRDV2 to TRDJ1; TRDD3 might be the D (5 bases). The CDR3 length is 15 residues. The germline CDR1 and CDR2 sequences are GEAIGNYY and EKD. CDR3 sequence reads: CACDPLGGYTEKLIF. The CDR3 DNA sequence: TGTGCCTGTGACCCTCTGGGCGGGTACACCGAGAAACTCATCTTT.

On this clone: A far more abundant clone sits one base away, making this likely a read error. J is TRDJ1 and V is TRDV2; D is unclear. The CDR3 extends over 15 amino acids. Germline V gene data show CDR1 as GEAIGNYY and CDR2 as EKD. V was clipped by 2 bases and J by 0 bases, with 12 bases between them. In nucleotides, the CDR3 is TGTGCCTGTGACAAGGCGTCCCTTAACACCGATAAACTCATCTTT. This sequence encodes CACDKASLNTDKLIF.

In regard to this clone: The same CDR3 also results from other DNA sequences found in this sample. The chain joins TRDV2 to TRDJ1; 7 nucleotides match TRDD3. This CDR3 spans 15 amino acids. The germline gives CDR1 GEAIGNYY, CDR2 EKD. Losses at the gene ends were 4 bases for V and 1 base for J; bases not matched to a gene: 8. CDR3 protein: CACEPLGDATDKLIF. Written as DNA, the CDR3 is TGTGCCTGTGAACCATTGGGGGACGCCACCGATAAACTCATCTTT.

This clone was observed a handful of times. V usage is TRDV2 and J usage is TRDJ1; 8 positions agree with TRDD3. The germline CDR1 and CDR2 sequences are GEAIGNYY and EKD. The CDR3 consists of 14 residues. Unmatched junction bases numbered 6, after V lost 3 bases and J lost 4 bases. The CDR3 bases are TGTGCCTGTGACTCGTTGGGGGATGTCGATAAACTCATCTTT. This gives the protein CACDSLGDVDKLIF.

This clone was seen at least ten times. The chain links TRDV2 to TRDJ1, with 13 bases lining up with TRDD3. With V trimmed by 4 bases and J by 0 bases, 28 bases remained unmatched. Germline lookup yields CDR1 GEAIGNYY and CDR2 EKD. This CDR3 comprises 24 residues. For the CDR3, the DNA is TGTGCCTGTGAACCGTTATCCCACTCCACTGGGGGATACGCGTATCCGGTCTACACCGATAAACTCATCTTT. Translating gives CACEPLSHSTGGYAYPVYTDKLIF.

Concerning this clone itself: A read error may be the cause here, since a much bigger clone is one base away. Other DNA sequences within the sample encode an identical CDR3. The V and J genes are TRDV2 and TRDJ1, with 7 nucleotides matching TRDD3. Germline V gene sequence: CDR1 GEAIGNYY, CDR2 EKD. The V gene end was trimmed by 3 bases and the J gene end by 0 bases; junction bases not matched to a gene: 3. The CDR3 runs 14 residues. Here the CDR3 reads CACDLLGDTDKLIF. CDR3 in DNA: TGTGCCTGTGACTTGCTGGGGGACACCGATAAACTCATCTTT.

This clone has a count of ten or more. The chain couples TRDV2 to TRDJ1, with 12 positions matching TRDD3. After removal of 4 bases from V and 2 bases from J, the junction contained 13 bases not matched to a gene. This CDR3 contains 18 residues. Germline assignment: CDR1 GEAIGNYY and CDR2 EKD. CDR3 sequence: CACDSLGDTGVRTDKLIF. CDR3 coding DNA: TGTGCCTGTGATTCACTGGGGGATACAGGGGTACGGACCGATAAACTCATCTTT.

This clone was picked up many times. The rearrangement joins TRDV2 to TRDJ1, with 10 bases matching TRDD3. The CDR3 is 16 residues long. Germline-derived CDR1 and CDR2 are GEAIGNYY and EKD. Unmatched junction bases numbered 6, after V lost 0 bases and J lost 3 bases. The CDR3 region is CACDTLLGDDPDKLIF. The CDR3, as DNA: TGTGCCTGTGACACCTTACTGGGGGATGATCCCGATAAACTCATCTTT.

To note about this clone: TCRdb's protein, taken from a much larger clone, differs from this DNA's translation at residue 14, likely owing to a read error; the protein displayed comes from the DNA. The chain uses TRDV2 and TRDJ1, with 8 bases aligning to TRDD3. V was pared by 3 bases and J by 3 bases, with 20 bases of the junction left unmatched. This CDR3 spans 19 amino acids. The germline V gene has CDR1 GEAIGNYY and CDR2 EKD. In DNA, the CDR3 is TGTGCCTGTGACCCCATGAGCTGGGGGAGCTACGGGGACTCCGATAAACTCATCTTT. Translated, it gives CACDPMSWGSYGDSDKLIF.

This clone has at least ten counts. Here the CDR3 DNA reads TGTGCCTGTGACACCTTAGGGGGGGTCAACACCGATAAACTCATCTTT. As protein: CACDTLGGVNTDKLIF. This chain uses TRDV2 with TRDJ1; D is possibly TRDD3 (5 bases). From germline, CDR1 is GEAIGNYY and CDR2 EKD. CDR3 length equals 16 residues. V dropped 0 bases and J dropped 0 bases, with 13 bases sitting between them.

This clone occurred a few times. This chain joins TRDV2 and TRDJ3; maybe TRDD3 (5 bases). Germline-derived CDR1 and CDR2 are GEAIGNYY and EKD. The CDR3 runs 14 residues. The ends were cut back, 3 bases at V and 5 bases at J, with 7 bases in the middle. Written as DNA, the CDR3 is TGTGCCTGTGACTCACTGGGGGACACCCGACAGATGTTTTTC. Protein: CACDSLGDTRQMFF.

A word on this clone: This likely came from a read error, as a far larger clone is one base away. Other nucleotide sequences from this sample produce the same CDR3. The gene calls are TRDV2 and TRDJ1; maybe TRDD3 (6 bases). There are 15 residues in the CDR3. With 1 base removed from V and 1 base from J, the gap between germline ends came to 12 bases. The germline V gene has CDR1 GEAIGNYY and CDR2 EKD. CDR3 loop: CACDTLGDTTDKLIF. DNA of the CDR3: TGTGCCTGTGACACACTGGGAGATACCACCGATAAACTCATCTTT.

A word on this clone: With only one base between it and a far larger clone, this is likely a read error. Other nucleotide sequences from this sample produce the same CDR3. The chain links TRDV2 to TRDJ1; tentative D call: TRDD3 (6 bases). Deletions cut 2 bases from V and 0 bases from J, with 21 bases between. CDR1 and CDR2 (germline): GEAIGNYY, EKD. The CDR3 spans 18 residues. CDR3 nucleotides: TGTGCCTGTGACAGCGTGGGAATCGGGGGACCGTACACCGATAAACTCATCTTT. As protein: CACDSVGIGGPYTDKLIF.

As to this clone: A far larger clone lies a single base away; this is likely a read error. V gene TRDV2 combines with J gene TRDJ1, with 7 bases that match TRDD3. CDR1 and CDR2 (germline): GEAIGNYY, EKD. V gave up 5 bases and J gave up 4 bases; unmatched junction bases: 12. The CDR3 length is 15 residues. In DNA form, the CDR3 reads TGTGCCTGTGGCAGTCTGGGGGGCCGCCTCGATAAACTCATCTTT. Its translation: CACGSLGGRLDKLIF.

For this clone: Other nucleotide sequences in the sample specify the same CDR3. Here the CDR3 reads CACDTLGDTAWTDKLIF. The CDR3 nucleotides are TGTGCCTGTGACACACTGGGGGATACGGCGTGGACCGATAAACTCATCTTT. The rearrangement uses TRDV2 and TRDJ1, with 13 bases fitting TRDD3. The CDR3 runs to 17 residues. After removal of 1 base from V and 2 bases from J, the junction contained 6 bases not matched to a gene. CDR1 and CDR2 (germline): GEAIGNYY, EKD.

In this sample, this clone turned up many times. The chain recombines TRDV2 with TRDJ1, with TRDD3 matching over 9 bases. With V trimmed by 0 bases and J by 11 bases, 15 bases remained unmatched. The germline V gene encodes CDR1 GEAIGNYY and CDR2 EKD. CDR3 length: 16 amino acids. Here the CDR3 reads CACDTVLLGDPQGLIF. The DNA of the CDR3 is TGTGCCTGTGACACCGTGTTGCTGGGGGATCCCCAGGGTCTCATCTTT.

V gene TRDV2 combines with J gene TRDJ1; TRDD3 agrees at 8 bases. Per germline, CDR1 GEAIGNYY and CDR2 EKD. This CDR3 is 16 amino acids long. Trimming took 2 bases from V and 4 from J; bases not matched to a gene: 11. In DNA, the CDR3 is TGTGCCTGTGACAAGCTACTGGGGGGCGCCATCGATAAACTCATCTTT. Its translation is CACDKLLGGAIDKLIF.

This clone is labeled medium-sized. V gene TRDV2 combines with J gene TRDJ1; 13 nucleotides match TRDD3. This CDR3 spans 18 amino acids. Germline CDR1 reads GEAIGNYY; CDR2 reads EKD. V lost 3 bases to trimming and J lost 2 bases; unmatched junction nucleotides: 11. CDR3 sequence reads: CACDPLTGGYAQTDKLIF. The CDR3 DNA reads as TGTGCCTGTGACCCCCTTACTGGGGGATACGCTCAGACCGATAAACTCATCTTT.

This clone was seen a handful of times. The protein in TCRdb stems from a much larger clone and differs at residue 13 from this DNA's translation, likely a read error; here the protein is translated from the DNA. The rearrangement joins TRDV2 to TRDJ1; 10 bases match TRDD3. Germline CDR1 GEAIGNYY, CDR2 EKD. The CDR3 runs 15 residues. The CDR3 loop reads CACAPLMGDTDKPIF. For the CDR3, the DNA is TGTGCCTGTGCCCCTTTGATGGGGGATACCGATAAACCCATCTTT.

This clone was picked up a small number of times. This chain uses TRDV2 with TRDJ1; 8 bases match TRDD3. Germline V gene sequence: CDR1 GEAIGNYY, CDR2 EKD. With V trimmed by 2 bases and J by 2 bases, 9 bases remained unmatched. The CDR3 is 16 amino acids. DNA for the CDR3: TGTGCCTGTGACATACTGGGGGGCGAGACTACCGATAAACTCATCTTT. Its protein product is CACDILGGETTDKLIF.

This clone is categorized as medium-sized (0.01 to 0.1%). The V call is TRDV2, the J call TRDJ1; tentative D call: TRDD3 (6 bases). The V end was cut by 5 bases, the J end by 0 bases, with 24 bases between. The CDR3 loop spans 18 amino acids. From germline, CDR1 is GEAIGNYY and CDR2 EKD. Here the CDR3 DNA reads TGTGCCTGTGTGGCGATAGAAGTGGGGGTCGGGTACACCGATAAACTCATCTTT. Encoded protein: CACVAIEVGVGYTDKLIF.

This clone came up a few times. For this DNA, TCRdb reports the protein of a much larger clone, which diverges at residue 9, most likely from a read error; the protein presented here is translated directly from the DNA. Other DNA sequences in this sample translate to the same CDR3. V and J are TRDV2 and TRDJ1; D is perhaps TRDD3 (6 bases). CDR1 is GEAIGNYY, CDR2 EKD, per germline. V dropped 0 bases and J dropped 2 bases, with 18 bases sitting between them. This CDR3 has 17 amino acids. CDR3 nucleotide sequence: TGTGCCTGTGACACCGTCGGACTGAGGGATAAGACCGATAAACTCATCTTT. As protein: CACDTVGLRDKTDKLIF.

This clone appeared many times. This rearrangement joins TRDV2 to TRDJ3; 10 bases line up with TRDD3. The length of the CDR3 is 26 residues. Germline-derived CDR1 and CDR2 are GEAIGNYY and EKD. J lost 0 bases, V lost 0 bases, and 25 bases had no gene match. The CDR3 DNA is TGTGCCTGTGACACCGTCCGTAACCAGGGGGATACGCAGGCAGGATTAGACTCCTGGGACACCCGACAGATGTTTTTC. Amino acids: CACDTVRNQGDTQAGLDSWDTRQMFF.

This clone has more than one count but fewer than ten. TCRdb attributes to this sequence the protein of a much larger clone, which differs from the DNA translation at residue 3; a read error is likely, and the protein displayed is translated from the DNA. This sequence joins TRDV2 and TRDJ1; no clear D gene. Germline V lookup: CDR1 GEAIGNYY, CDR2 EKD. CDR3 length: 19 residues. The CDR3 nucleotides are TGTGCCCGTGACACCGTCGCAGGAGGGGCTATAACGTACACCGATAAACTCATCTTT. Amino acid sequence: CARDTVAGGAITYTDKLIF.

This clone has more than one count but fewer than ten. This DNA translates differently at residue 6 from the TCRdb protein, which is that of a much larger clone; a read error is likely, and the protein shown is the DNA's own translation. This chain joins TRDV2 and TRDJ1; TRDD3 aligns across 10 bases. Germline CDR1 is GEAIGNYY and CDR2 is EKD. The CDR3 is 17 residues long. V was pared by 4 bases and J by 2 bases, with 12 bases of the junction left unmatched. The CDR3 sequence is CACDPPGDTRSTDKLIF. In DNA form, the CDR3 reads TGTGCCTGTGATCCCCCGGGGGATACGCGCTCTACCGATAAACTCATCTTT.

This clone appeared a few times. This may come from a read error, since a much larger clone is one base off. Other nucleotide sequences in the sample specify the same CDR3. The chain has TRDV2 and TRDJ1; TRDD3 agrees at 13 bases. The CDR3 sequence is 18 residues long. Germline V gene lookup returns CDR1 GEAIGNYY and CDR2 EKD. CDR3 coding DNA: TGTGCCTGTGACACGGTACTGGGGGATACGCGAAACACCGATAAACTCATCTTC. It yields the protein CACDTVLGDTRNTDKLIF.

This chain uses TRDV2 with TRDJ1; 12 bases line up with TRDD3. This CDR3 is built from 16 residues. Germline lookup yields CDR1 GEAIGNYY and CDR2 EKD. The V and J ends lost 0 bases and 1 base, in that order; junction bases with no gene match: 2. The CDR3 loop reads CACDTGWGIRTDKLIF. CDR3 in DNA: TGTGCCTGTGACACCGGCTGGGGGATACGCACCGATAAACTCATCTTT.